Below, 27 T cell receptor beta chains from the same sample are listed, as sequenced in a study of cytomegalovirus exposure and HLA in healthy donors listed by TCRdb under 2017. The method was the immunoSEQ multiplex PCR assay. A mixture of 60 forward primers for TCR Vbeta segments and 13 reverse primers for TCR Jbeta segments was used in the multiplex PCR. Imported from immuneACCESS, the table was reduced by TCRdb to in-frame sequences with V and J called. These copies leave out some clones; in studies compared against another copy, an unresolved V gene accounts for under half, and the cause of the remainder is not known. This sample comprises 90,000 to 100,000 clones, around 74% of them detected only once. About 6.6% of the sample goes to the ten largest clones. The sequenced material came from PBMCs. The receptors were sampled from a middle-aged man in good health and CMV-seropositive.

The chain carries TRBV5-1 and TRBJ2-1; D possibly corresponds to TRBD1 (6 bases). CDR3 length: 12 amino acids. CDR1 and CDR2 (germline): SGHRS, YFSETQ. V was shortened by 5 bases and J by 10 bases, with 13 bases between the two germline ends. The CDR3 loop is CASSYTGWEQFF. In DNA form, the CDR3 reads TGCGCCAGCAGTTATACAGGGTGGGAGCAGTTCTTC.

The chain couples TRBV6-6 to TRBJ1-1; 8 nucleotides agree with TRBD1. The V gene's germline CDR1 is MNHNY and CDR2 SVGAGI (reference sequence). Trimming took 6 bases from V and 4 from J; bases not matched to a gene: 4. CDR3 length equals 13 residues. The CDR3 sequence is CASRTGAGTEAFF. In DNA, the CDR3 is TGTGCCAGCAGGACAGGGGCAGGCACTGAAGCTTTCTTT.

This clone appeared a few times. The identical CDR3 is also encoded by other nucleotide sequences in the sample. CDR3 DNA: TGTGCCAGCAGCTTGACAGGATACAATGAGCAGTTCTTC. It specifies CASSLTGYNEQFF. The rearrangement uses TRBV7-6 and TRBJ2-1; possibly TRBD1 for D (6 bases). This CDR3 is 13 amino acids long. CDR1 SGHVS and CDR2 FNYEAQ come from the germline V gene. With 3 bases removed from V and 4 bases from J, the gap between germline ends came to 7 bases. The full variable domain, in which reference TRBV7-6 and TRBJ2-1 provide the parts outside the CDR3, is GAGVSQSPRYKVTKRGQDVALRCDPISGHVSLYWYRQALGQGPEFLTYFNYEAQQDKSGLPNDRFSAERPEGSISTLTIQRTEQRDSAMYRCASSLTGYNEQFFGPGTRLTVL.

CDR3 sequence reads: CASSKERGAVEQYF. The DNA of the CDR3 is TGTGCCAGCAGTAAGGAACGGGGGGCGGTAGAGCAGTACTTC. The chain couples TRBV2 to TRBJ2-7, with D possibly matching TRBD2 (7 bases). This CDR3 spans 14 amino acids. Trimming shortened V by 5 bases and J by 7 bases, and 18 bases separated the two germline ends. The germline gives CDR1 SNHLY, CDR2 FYNNEI.

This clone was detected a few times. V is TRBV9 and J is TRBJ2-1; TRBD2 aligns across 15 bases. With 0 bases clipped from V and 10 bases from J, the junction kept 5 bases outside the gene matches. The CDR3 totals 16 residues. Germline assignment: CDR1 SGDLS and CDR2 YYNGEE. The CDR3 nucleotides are TGTGCCAGCAGCGTAGCGGGACTAGCGGGGGGTTGGGAGCAGTTCTTC. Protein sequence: CASSVAGLAGGWEQFF.

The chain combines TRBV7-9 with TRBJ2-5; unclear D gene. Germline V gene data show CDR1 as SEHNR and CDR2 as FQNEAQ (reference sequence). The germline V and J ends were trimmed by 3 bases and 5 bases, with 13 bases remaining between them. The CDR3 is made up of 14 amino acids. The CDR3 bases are TGTGCCAGCAGCTTTGGAGCTGCTCGCGAGACCCAGTACTTC. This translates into CASSFGAARETQYF.

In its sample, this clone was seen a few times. The CDR3 here is CASSSGLAGGYTDTQYF. The CDR3, as DNA: TGCGCCAGCAGCTCGGGACTAGCGGGGGGGTACACAGATACGCAGTATTTT. The rearrangement joins TRBV5-1 to TRBJ2-3; TRBD2 agrees at 16 bases. The CDR3 has 17 amino acids. The V and J ends lost 3 bases and 2 bases, in that order; junction bases with no gene match: 3. CDR1 is SGHRS and CDR2 is YFSETQ in the germline V gene.

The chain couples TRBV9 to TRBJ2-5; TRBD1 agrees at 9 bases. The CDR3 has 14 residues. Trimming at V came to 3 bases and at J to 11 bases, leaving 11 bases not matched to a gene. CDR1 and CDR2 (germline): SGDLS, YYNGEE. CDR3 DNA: TGTGCCAGCAGCGCCGGGACAGGGTTTGAAGAACAGTACTTC. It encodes CASSAGTGFEEQYF.

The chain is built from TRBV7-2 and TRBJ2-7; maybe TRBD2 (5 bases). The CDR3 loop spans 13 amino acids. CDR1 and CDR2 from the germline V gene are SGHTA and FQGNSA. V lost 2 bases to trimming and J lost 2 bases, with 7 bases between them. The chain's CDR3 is CASSLFGAYEQYF. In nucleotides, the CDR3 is TGTGCCAGCAGCTTATTCGGGGCCTACGAGCAGTACTTC.

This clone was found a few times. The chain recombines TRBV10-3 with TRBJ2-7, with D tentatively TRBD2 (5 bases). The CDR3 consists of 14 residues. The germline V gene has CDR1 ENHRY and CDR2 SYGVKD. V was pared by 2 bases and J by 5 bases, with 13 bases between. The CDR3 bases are TGTGCCATCAGTGAGCTAGCCTCCCAGAACGAGCAGTACTTC. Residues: CAISELASQNEQYF.

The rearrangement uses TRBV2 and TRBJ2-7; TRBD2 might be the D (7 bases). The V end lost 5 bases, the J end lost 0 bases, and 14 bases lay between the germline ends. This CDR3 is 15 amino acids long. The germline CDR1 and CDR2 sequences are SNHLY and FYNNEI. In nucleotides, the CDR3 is TGTGCCAGCAGTAAAGGGGGGGGGAACTCCTACGAGCAGTACTTC. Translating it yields CASSKGGGNSYEQYF.

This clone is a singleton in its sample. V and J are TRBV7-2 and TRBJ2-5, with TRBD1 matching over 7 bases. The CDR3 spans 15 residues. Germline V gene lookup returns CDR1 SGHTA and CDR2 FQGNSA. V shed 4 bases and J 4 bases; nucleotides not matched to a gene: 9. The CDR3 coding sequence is TGTGCCAGCAGCTCACGGGACAGAGAAGGAGAGACCCAGTACTTC. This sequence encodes CASSSRDREGETQYF.

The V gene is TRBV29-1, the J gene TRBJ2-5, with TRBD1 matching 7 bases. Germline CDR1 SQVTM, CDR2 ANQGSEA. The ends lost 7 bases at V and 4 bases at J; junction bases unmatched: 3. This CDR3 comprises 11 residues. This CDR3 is CSAGQRETQYF. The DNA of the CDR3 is TGCAGCGCGGGACAGAGAGAGACCCAGTACTTC.

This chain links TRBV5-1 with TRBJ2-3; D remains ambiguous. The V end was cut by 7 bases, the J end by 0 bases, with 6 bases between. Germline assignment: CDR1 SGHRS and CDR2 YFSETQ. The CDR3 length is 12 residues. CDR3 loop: CASGGSTDTQYF. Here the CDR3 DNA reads TGCGCCAGCGGCGGTAGCACAGATACGCAGTATTTT.

CDR3 region: CASSEAGRGGTDTQYF. The CDR3 region has the DNA TGTGCCAGCAGTGAAGCGGGACGCGGGGGGACAGATACGCAGTATTTT. J is TRBJ2-3 and V is TRBV6-1; 8 bases agree with TRBD2. Germline trimming cut 0 bases from V and 3 bases from J; bases unmatched to any gene: 5. Germline assignment: CDR1 MNHNS and CDR2 SASEGT. The CDR3 extends over 16 amino acids.

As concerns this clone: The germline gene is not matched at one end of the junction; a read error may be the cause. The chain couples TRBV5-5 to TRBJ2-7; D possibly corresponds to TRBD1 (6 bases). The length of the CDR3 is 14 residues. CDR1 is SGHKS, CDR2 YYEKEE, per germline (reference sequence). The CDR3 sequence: CASSSETGTPRGDF. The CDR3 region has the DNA TGTGCCAGCAGCTCAGAGACCGGGACACCTCGTGGGGACTTC.

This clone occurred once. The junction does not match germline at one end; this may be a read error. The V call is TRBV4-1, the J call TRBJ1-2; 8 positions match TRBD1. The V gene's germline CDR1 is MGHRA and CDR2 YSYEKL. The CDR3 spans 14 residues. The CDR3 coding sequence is TGCGCCAGCAGCCTTGAAGGGACGGGGACAGGCGTTTCCTTC. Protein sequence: CASSLEGTGTGVSF.

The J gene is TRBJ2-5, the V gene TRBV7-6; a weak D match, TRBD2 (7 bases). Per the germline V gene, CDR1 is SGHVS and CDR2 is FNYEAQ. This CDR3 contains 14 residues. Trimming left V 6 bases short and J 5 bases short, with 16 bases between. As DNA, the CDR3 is TGTGCCAGCAGTAAGGGGGGGTTTCGGGAGACCCAGTACTTC. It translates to CASSKGGFRETQYF.

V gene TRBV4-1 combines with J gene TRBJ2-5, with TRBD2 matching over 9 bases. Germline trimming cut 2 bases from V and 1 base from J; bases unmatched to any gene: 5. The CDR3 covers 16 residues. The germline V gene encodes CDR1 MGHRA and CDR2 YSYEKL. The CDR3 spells CASSQLAGGFQETQYF. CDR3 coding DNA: TGCGCCAGCAGCCAACTGGCGGGGGGGTTCCAAGAGACCCAGTACTTC.

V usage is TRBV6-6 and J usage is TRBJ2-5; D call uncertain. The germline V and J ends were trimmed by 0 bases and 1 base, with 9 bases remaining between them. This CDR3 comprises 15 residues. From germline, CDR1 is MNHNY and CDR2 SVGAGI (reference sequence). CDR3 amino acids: CASSYSRLPQETQYF. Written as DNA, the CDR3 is TGTGCCAGCAGTTACTCGAGGCTCCCCCAAGAGACCCAGTACTTC.

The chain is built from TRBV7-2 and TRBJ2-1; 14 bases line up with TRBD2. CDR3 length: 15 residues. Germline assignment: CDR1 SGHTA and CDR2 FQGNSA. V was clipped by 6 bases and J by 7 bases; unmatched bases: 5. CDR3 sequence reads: CASRGGLAGGNEQFF. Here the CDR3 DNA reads TGTGCCAGCAGAGGTGGACTAGCGGGAGGTAATGAGCAGTTCTTC.

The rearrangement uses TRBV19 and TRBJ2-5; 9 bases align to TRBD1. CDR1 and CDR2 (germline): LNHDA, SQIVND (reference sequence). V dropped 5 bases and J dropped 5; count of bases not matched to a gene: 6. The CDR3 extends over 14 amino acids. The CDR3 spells CASSPGQGFETQYF. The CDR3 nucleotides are TGTGCCAGTAGTCCGGGACAGGGTTTCGAGACCCAGTACTTC.

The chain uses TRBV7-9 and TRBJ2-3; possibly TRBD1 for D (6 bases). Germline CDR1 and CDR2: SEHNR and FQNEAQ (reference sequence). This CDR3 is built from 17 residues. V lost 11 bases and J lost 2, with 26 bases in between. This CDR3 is CAGARDIYPSNTDTQYF. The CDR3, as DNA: TGTGCCGGTGCTCGGGACATATACCCATCTAACACAGATACGCAGTATTTT.

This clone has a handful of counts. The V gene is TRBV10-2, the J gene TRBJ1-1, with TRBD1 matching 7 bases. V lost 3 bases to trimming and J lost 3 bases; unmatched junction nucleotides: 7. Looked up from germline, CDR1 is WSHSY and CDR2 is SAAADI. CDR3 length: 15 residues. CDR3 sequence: CASSELQGVDTEAFF. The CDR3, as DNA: TGCGCCAGCAGTGAACTTCAGGGGGTGGACACTGAAGCTTTCTTT.

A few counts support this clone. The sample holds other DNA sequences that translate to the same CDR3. This CDR3 is CASSVETGGTGELFF. CDR3 nucleotides: TGTGCCAGCAGCGTAGAGACAGGAGGCACCGGGGAGCTGTTTTTT. The chain uses TRBV9 and TRBJ2-2, with TRBD1 as a possible D gene (6 bases). The CDR3 runs 15 residues. The germline V gene has CDR1 SGDLS and CDR2 YYNGEE. V lost 0 bases, J lost 4 bases, and 10 bases lay in between.

Written as DNA, the CDR3 is TGTGCCAGCAGCAAAGCCAGTTTTACAGGGGCCTCCTCTGGAAACACCATATATTTT. It is translated as CASSKASFTGASSGNTIYF. The chain is built from TRBV27 and TRBJ1-3; 7 nucleotides line up with TRBD1. The CDR3 has 19 amino acids. Germline V CDR1 and CDR2: MNHEY, SMNVEV (reference sequence). Germline trimming cut 6 bases from V and 0 bases from J; bases unmatched to any gene: 17.

The CDR3 DNA reads as TGCGCCAGCAGCCGGGACTGGGGGGAGACCCAGTACTTC. Protein product: CASSRDWGETQYF. This rearrangement joins TRBV4-1 to TRBJ2-5, with D maybe TRBD2 (6 bases). CDR3 size: 13 residues. The germline CDR1 and CDR2 sequences are MGHRA and YSYEKL. Between the trimmed V and J ends, which lost 4 bases and 5 bases, there was a span of 11 bases.